Reported below is one T cell receptor (beta chain). This CDR3 contains 16 residues. Germline lookup yields CDR1 SGHDT and CDR2 YYEEEE. The V end was cut by 0 bases, the J end by 5 bases, with 17 bases between. This sample is part of a study of cytomegalovirus exposure and HLA in healthy donors. Study information: An earlier analysis identified fewer than 130 million unique TCR beta sequences in 150 million to 200 million T cells.

Both 60 Vbeta primers and 13 Jbeta primers went into the PCR. As originally analysed: Roughly 11 million shared chains were among 80 million or so unique TCR beta chains counted in a later analysis. Sequencing was performed with immunoSEQ multiplex PCR; in TCRdb, only in-frame clones are kept and a portion is missing. That table furnishes V, J and clone size, whereas the DNA furnished D and trimming. The sample holds 180,000 or so clones; 72% are singletons and the top ten take 2.5%. The chain employs TRBV5-6 and TRBJ1-2, with D possibly TRBD1 on 5 matching bases. Input material: PBMCs. The TCR comes from a human donor in good health. Written as DNA, the CDR3 is TGTGCCAGCAGCTTGGAGGTGGACCCGGGGGAGTATGGCTACACCTTC. Its translation: CASSLEVDPGEYGYTF.